Presented here are 27 T cell receptor beta chains from one specimen sequenced in a study of CXCR3-negative and CXCR3-positive naive CD8 T cells. UMI labels and 5' RACE were used to prepare the TRB cDNA libraries. TCRdb reanalyzed the 5' RACE reads, giving one entry per CDR3 protein sequence and no DNA. The sample has over 45,000 distinct CDR3 sequences, and its top ten clones hold 0.35% to 0.5%. The sequenced material came from naive CXCR3- CD8+ T cells from blood. Sample subset: CD45RO-CCR7+CD27+CD95- naive CD8+ T cells lacking CXCR3 (TNR3-). The origin of the receptors is a human donor in good health. Some clones in this sample may be carry-over from other donors' samples.

The chain uses TRBV7-9 and TRBJ2-3. This CDR3 region has 14 residues. Looked up from germline, CDR1 is SEHNR and CDR2 is FQNEAQ (reference sequence). CDR3 region: CASSWQASGDTQYF.

The V and J genes are TRBV29-1 and TRBJ2-1; TCRdb returns TRBD1, unconfirmable since there is no DNA. Germline V lookup: CDR1 SQVTM, CDR2 ANQGSEA. The CDR3 is 14 residues long. The CDR3 protein is CSVDKGQGLNEQFF.

The chain carries TRBV20-1 and TRBJ2-1; absent DNA, TCRdb's TRBD2 call cannot be checked. The CDR3 is made up of 18 amino acids. Germline values: CDR1 DFQATT, CDR2 SNEGSKA (reference sequence). This CDR3 reads CSARDREGPKPCYNEQFF.

This chain links TRBV28 with TRBJ1-1; TCRdb names TRBD1, which stays unverified in the absence of DNA. The CDR3 has 16 residues. Germline V CDR1 and CDR2: MDHEN, SYDVKM. This chain's CDR3 is CASSLRGQPMNTEAFF. Full variable domain (outside the CDR3, taken from reference TRBV28 and TRBJ1-1): DVKVTQSSRYLVKRTGEKVFLECVQDMDHENMFWYRQDPGLGLRLIYFSYDVKMKEKGDIPEGYSVSREKKERFSLILESASTNQTSMYLCASSLRGQPMNTEAFFGQGTRLTVV.

This chain uses TRBV4-2 with TRBJ2-1. The CDR3 consists of 12 residues. CDR1 LGHNA and CDR2 YNFKEQ come from the germline V gene. This CDR3 is CASSQLADEQFF.

The chain has TRBV5-1 and TRBJ2-2; TCRdb reports TRBD1, a call that lacks DNA to check it against. Germline CDR1 reads SGHRS; CDR2 reads YFSETQ. This CDR3 has 17 residues. CDR3 sequence: CASSLGLAGGNTGELFF. The full variable domain, in which reference TRBV5-1 and TRBJ2-2 provide the parts outside the CDR3, is KAGVTQTPRYLIKTRGQQVTLSCSPISGHRSVSWYQQTPGQGLQFLFEYFSETQRNKGNFPGRFSGRQFSNSRSEMNVSTLELGDSALYLCASSLGLAGGNTGELFFGEGSRLTVL.

This chain uses TRBV18 with TRBJ1-1. In germline, CDR1 is KGHSH, CDR2 LQKENI. The CDR3 covers 14 residues. This CDR3 reads CASSPPGYRTEAFF. The variable domain in full, completed from reference TRBV18 and TRBJ1-1, reads NAGVMQNPRHLVRRRGQEARLRCSPMKGHSHVYWYRQLPEEGLKFMVYLQKENIIDESGMPKERFSAEFPKEGPSILRIQQVVRGDSAAYFCASSPPGYRTEAFFGQGTRLTVV.

This chain uses TRBV7-6 with TRBJ1-1; TCRdb designates TRBD1, a call that cannot be tested without DNA. The CDR3 sequence is 15 residues long. Germline lookup yields CDR1 SGHVS and CDR2 FNYEAQ. The CDR3 region is CASSLTGDRGAEAFF.

The V gene is TRBV11-2, the J gene TRBJ2-5; the D gene TCRdb calls, TRBD1, cannot be checked with no DNA. This CDR3 region has 17 residues. The germline V gene has CDR1 SGHAT and CDR2 FQNNGV. CDR3: CASSFFLPTGGWETQYF.

The chain recombines TRBV29-1 with TRBJ2-3; TCRdb's D call, TRBD2, is unchecked because there is no DNA. This CDR3 has 17 amino acids. Germline V gene data show CDR1 as SQVTM and CDR2 as ANQGSEA. The CDR3 protein is CSVEDRSQLAYTDTQYF.

The chain uses TRBV12-3 or TRBV12-4 and TRBJ2-7; there is no DNA to check the TCRdb D call of TRBD1. There are 12 residues in the CDR3. CDR3 sequence: CASSSGQGEQYF.

The chain employs TRBV4-2 and TRBJ2-1; TCRdb names TRBD2, which stays unverified in the absence of DNA. Germline values: CDR1 LGHNA, CDR2 YNFKEQ. The CDR3 loop spans 15 amino acids. The CDR3 is CASRLAGALYNEQFF.

The genes are TRBV25-1 and TRBJ1-2. In germline, CDR1 is MGHDK, CDR2 SYGVNS. The CDR3 covers 15 residues. CDR3 sequence reads: CASLERDALPYGYTF.

The genes are TRBV5-5 and TRBJ1-5; the D call of TRBD1 rests on TCRdb alone, since no DNA is present to check it. This CDR3 contains 15 residues. Germline loops: CDR1 SGHKS, CDR2 YYEKEE (reference sequence). Here the CDR3 reads CASSSGHGSNQPQHF.

This chain joins TRBV4-3 and TRBJ1-2; the D call of TRBD1 rests on TCRdb alone, since no DNA is present to check it. The CDR3 is made up of 15 amino acids. Looked up from germline, CDR1 is LGHNA and CDR2 is YSLEER. This chain's CDR3 is CASSQERTGRSGYTF.

This chain uses TRBV29-1 with TRBJ2-7; with no DNA, the TCRdb D assignment of TRBD1 cannot be verified. The germline V gene has CDR1 SQVTM and CDR2 ANQGSEA. The CDR3 totals 14 residues. The CDR3 protein is CSPRQGSKPYEQYF.

This rearrangement joins TRBV7-9 to TRBJ1-2; there is no DNA to check the TCRdb D call of TRBD1. CDR3 length equals 17 residues. The germline gives CDR1 SEHNR, CDR2 FQNEAQ (reference sequence). The CDR3 loop reads CASSSPRQGAPYYGYTF. The full variable domain, with the rest looked up from reference TRBV7-9 and TRBJ1-2, is DTGVSQNPRHKITKRGQNVTFRCDPISEHNRLYWYRQTLGQGPEFLTYFQNEAQLEKSRLLSDRFSAERPKGSFSTLEIQRTEQGDSAMYLCASSSPRQGAPYYGYTFGSGTRLTVV.

The chain combines TRBV20-1 with TRBJ2-1. Germline loops: CDR1 DFQATT, CDR2 SNEGSKA (reference sequence). The CDR3 loop spans 13 amino acids. CDR3 protein: CSAVLFTYNEQFF.

V and J are TRBV20-1 and TRBJ2-7; the D call from TCRdb, TRBD2, cannot be confirmed without DNA. This CDR3 comprises 13 residues. Per the germline V gene, CDR1 is DFQATT and CDR2 is SNEGSKA (reference sequence). The CDR3 is CSARDSGSYEQYF.

The chain links TRBV10-3 to TRBJ2-3. The CDR3 contains 12 residues. Germline V gene lookup returns CDR1 ENHRY and CDR2 SYGVKD. CDR3 loop: CAISESWDTQYF.

The rearrangement joins TRBV20-1 to TRBJ2-3; TCRdb lists TRBD2, though no DNA is available to test this call. This CDR3 contains 16 residues. Germline CDR1 DFQATT, CDR2 SNEGSKA (reference sequence). The CDR3 loop reads CSARGTGTSGTDTQYF.

The gene calls are TRBV19 and TRBJ2-7; TCRdb selects TRBD1, and the lack of DNA leaves this call unchecked. The CDR3 loop spans 15 amino acids. The V gene's germline CDR1 is LNHDA and CDR2 SQIVND (reference sequence). The CDR3 sequence: CASSTPGQGIYEQYF.

The chain links TRBV27 to TRBJ2-7; the TRBD1 assignment by TCRdb is unverifiable without DNA. The CDR3 is made up of 13 amino acids. Germline CDR1 reads MNHEY; CDR2 reads SMNVEV (reference sequence). CDR3 residues: CASSQGSLYEQYF.

V is TRBV7-9 and J is TRBJ1-1; TCRdb's D call of TRBD1 is untestable without DNA. The CDR3 is 12 residues long. CDR1 is SEHNR and CDR2 is FQNEAQ in the germline V gene (reference sequence). The chain's CDR3 is CASSLSPGHSTF.

J is TRBJ1-1 and V is TRBV4-1; no DNA is available, so the TRBD1 call from TCRdb remains unchecked. Per the germline V gene, CDR1 is MGHRA and CDR2 is YSYEKL. This CDR3 contains 14 residues. This CDR3 is CASSRQGPNTEAFF.

The chain has TRBV29-1 and TRBJ1-4; TCRdb outputs TRBD1, but without DNA this stays unchecked. Germline lookup yields CDR1 SQVTM and CDR2 ANQGSEA. The CDR3 consists of 13 residues. The CDR3 here is CSAVQGTGEKLFF.

The V call is TRBV27, the J call TRBJ2-5; the D call of TRBD1 rests on TCRdb alone, since no DNA is present to check it. In germline, CDR1 is MNHEY, CDR2 SMNVEV (reference sequence). This CDR3 contains 14 residues. The CDR3 region is CASRHRGLRETQYF.